Below, one TCR beta chain is given with its context. The antigen remains undetermined. No sorting of T cells preceded isolation of total RNA from whole blood. This sample is part of a study of monozygotic twins with inflammatory bowel disease. Findings and limits, study-wide: On the inverse Simpson index, IBD patients scored lower for TCRbeta diversity than healthy co-twins.

The CDR3 length is 14 residues. TCRdb reprocessed the 5' RACE reads, with one entry per CDR3 protein and no DNA. The data include approximately 340,000 distinct CDR3 sequences; the top ten clones carry approximately 2%. The V gene is TRBV12-3 or TRBV12-4, the J gene TRBJ1-6. Sequenced: blood. This clonotype originated in a human donor with ulcerative colitis or Crohn's disease, or a healthy co-twin of an affected twin (not recorded which). The CDR3 loop is CASSLGWMNSPLHF.